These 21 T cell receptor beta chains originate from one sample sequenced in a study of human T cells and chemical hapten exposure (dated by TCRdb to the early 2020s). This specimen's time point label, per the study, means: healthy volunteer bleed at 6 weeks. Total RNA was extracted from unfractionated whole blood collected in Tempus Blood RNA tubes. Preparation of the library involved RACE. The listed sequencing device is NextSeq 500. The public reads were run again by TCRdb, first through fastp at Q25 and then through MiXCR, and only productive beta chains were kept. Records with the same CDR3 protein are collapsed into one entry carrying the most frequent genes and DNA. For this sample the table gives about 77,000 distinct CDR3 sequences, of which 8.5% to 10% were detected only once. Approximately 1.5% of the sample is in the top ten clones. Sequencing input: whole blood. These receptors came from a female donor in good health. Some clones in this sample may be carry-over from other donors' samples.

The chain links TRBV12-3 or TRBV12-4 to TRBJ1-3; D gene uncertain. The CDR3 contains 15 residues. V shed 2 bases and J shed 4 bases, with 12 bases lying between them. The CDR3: CASSLLDRPGNTIYF. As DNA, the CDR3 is TGTGCCAGCAGTTTACTCGATAGACCGGGAAACACCATATATTTT.

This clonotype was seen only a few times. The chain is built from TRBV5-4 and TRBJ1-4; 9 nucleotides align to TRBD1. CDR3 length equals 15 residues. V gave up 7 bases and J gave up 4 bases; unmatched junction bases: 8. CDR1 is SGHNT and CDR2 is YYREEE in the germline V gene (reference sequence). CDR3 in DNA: TGTGCCAGCGGCAACAGGGGGCCCCGTAATGAAAAACTGTTTTTT. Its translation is CASGNRGPRNEKLFF.

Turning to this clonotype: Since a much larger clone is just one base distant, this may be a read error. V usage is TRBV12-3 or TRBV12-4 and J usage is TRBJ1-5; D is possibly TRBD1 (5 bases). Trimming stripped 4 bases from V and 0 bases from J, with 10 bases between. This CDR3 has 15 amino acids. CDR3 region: CASSSGQHSNQPQHF. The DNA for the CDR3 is TGTGCCAGCAGTTCAGGGCAGCATAGCAATCAGCCCCAGCATTTT.

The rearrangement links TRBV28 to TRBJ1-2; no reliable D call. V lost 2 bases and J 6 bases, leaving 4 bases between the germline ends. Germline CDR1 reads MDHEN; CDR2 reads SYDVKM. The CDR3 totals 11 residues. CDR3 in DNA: TGTGCCAGCAGTTTAAACGATGGCTACACCTTC. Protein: CASSLNDGYTF.

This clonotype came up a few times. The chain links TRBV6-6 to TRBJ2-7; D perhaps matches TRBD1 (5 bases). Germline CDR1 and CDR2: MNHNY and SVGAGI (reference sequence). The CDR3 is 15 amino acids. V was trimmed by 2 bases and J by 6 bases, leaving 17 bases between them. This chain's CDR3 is CASSYGNRRPGEQYF. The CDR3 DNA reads TGTGCCAGCAGTTACGGGAACAGGCGCCCTGGCGAGCAGTACTTC.

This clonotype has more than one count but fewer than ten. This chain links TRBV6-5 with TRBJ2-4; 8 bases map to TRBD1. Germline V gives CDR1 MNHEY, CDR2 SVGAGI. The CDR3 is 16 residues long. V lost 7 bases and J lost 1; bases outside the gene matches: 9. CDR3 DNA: TGTGCCAGCACCAAAAAGCAGGGGGCCGCCAAAAACATTCAGTACTTC. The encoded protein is CASTKKQGAAKNIQYF.

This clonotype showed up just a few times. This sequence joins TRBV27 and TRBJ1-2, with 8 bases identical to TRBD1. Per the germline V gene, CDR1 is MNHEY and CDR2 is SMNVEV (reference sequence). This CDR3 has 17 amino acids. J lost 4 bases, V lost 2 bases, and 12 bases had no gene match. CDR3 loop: CASSLRGQGYLFYGYTF. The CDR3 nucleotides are TGTGCCAGCAGTTTACGTGGACAGGGTTATCTGTTCTATGGCTACACCTTC.

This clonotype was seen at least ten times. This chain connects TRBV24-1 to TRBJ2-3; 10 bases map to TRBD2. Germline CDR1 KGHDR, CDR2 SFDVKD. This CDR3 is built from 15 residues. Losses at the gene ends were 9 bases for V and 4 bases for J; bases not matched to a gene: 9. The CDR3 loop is CATASSGGYADTQYF. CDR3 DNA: TGTGCCACCGCCTCTAGCGGGGGTTATGCAGATACGCAGTATTTT.

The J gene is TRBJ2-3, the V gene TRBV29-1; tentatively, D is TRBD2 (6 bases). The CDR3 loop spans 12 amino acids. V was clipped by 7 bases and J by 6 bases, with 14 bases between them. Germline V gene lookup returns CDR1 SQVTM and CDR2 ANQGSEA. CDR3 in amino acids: CSGGGTGDTQYF. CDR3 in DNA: TGCAGCGGTGGGGGGACTGGCGATACGCAGTATTTT.

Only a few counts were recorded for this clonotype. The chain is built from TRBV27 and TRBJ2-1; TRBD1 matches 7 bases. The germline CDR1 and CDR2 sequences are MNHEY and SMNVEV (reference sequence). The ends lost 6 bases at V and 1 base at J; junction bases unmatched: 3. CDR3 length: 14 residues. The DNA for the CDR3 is TGTGCCAGCAGAGACAGGGCTTCCTACAATGAGCAGTTCTTC. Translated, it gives CASRDRASYNEQFF.

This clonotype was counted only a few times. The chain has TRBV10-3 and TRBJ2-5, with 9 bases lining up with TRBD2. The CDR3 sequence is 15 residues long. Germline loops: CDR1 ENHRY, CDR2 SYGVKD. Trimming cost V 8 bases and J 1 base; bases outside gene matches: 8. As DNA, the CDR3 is TGTGCCATCGCGGAGGCGGGGGGGCCCCAAGAGACCCAGTACTTC. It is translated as CAIAEAGGPQETQYF.

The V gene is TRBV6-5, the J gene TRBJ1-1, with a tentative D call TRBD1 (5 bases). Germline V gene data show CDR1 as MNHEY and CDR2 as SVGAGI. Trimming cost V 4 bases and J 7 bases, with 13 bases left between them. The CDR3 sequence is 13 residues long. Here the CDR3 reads CASSLAGISEAFF. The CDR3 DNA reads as TGTGCCAGCAGTTTAGCAGGGATCAGTGAAGCTTTCTTT.

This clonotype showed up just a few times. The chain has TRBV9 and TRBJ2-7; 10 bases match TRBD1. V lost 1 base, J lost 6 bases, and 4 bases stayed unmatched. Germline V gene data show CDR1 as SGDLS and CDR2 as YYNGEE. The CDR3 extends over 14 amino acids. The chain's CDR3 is CASSVFWTGGEQYF. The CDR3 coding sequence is TGTGCCAGCAGCGTATTTTGGACAGGGGGCGAGCAGTACTTC.

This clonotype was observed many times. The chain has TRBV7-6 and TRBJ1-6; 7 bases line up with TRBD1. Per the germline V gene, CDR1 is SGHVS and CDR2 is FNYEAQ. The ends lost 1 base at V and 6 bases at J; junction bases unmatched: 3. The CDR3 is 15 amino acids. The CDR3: CASSLEQGFNSPLHF. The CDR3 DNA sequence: TGTGCCAGCAGCTTAGAACAGGGGTTTAATTCACCCCTCCACTTT.

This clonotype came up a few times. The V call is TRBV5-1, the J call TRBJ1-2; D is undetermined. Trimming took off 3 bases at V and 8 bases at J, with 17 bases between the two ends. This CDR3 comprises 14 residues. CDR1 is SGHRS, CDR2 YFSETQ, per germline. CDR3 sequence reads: CASSSSWEGGGYTF. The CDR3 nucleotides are TGCGCCAGCAGCTCGAGTTGGGAAGGCGGCGGCTACACCTTC.

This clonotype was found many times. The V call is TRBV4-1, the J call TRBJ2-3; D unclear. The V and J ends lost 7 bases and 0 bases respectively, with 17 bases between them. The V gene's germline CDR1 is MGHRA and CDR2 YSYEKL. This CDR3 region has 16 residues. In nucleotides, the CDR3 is TGCGCCAGCAAGGCCATAATAATGAGTAGCACAGATACGCAGTATTTT. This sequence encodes CASKAIIMSSTDTQYF.

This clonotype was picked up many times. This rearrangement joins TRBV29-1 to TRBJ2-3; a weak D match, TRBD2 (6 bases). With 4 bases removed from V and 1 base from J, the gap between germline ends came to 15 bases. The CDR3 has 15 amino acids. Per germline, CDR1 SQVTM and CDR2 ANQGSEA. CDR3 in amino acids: CSVGSAGMGTDTQYF. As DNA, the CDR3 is TGCAGCGTTGGGTCGGCGGGGATGGGCACAGATACGCAGTATTTT.

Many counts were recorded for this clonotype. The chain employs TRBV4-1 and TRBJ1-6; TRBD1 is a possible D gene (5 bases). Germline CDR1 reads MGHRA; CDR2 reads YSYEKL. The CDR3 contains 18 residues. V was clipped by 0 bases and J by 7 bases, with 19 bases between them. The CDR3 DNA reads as TGCGCCAGCAGCCAAGACCCTCCCCTGACAGCGCCAAATTCACCCCTCCACTTT. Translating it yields CASSQDPPLTAPNSPLHF.

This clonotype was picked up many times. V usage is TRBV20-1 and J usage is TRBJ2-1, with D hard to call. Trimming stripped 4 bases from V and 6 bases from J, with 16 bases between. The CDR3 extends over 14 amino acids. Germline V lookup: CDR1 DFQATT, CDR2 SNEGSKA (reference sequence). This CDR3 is CSATRPRPGNEQFF. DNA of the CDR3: TGCAGTGCTACCCGGCCCCGCCCTGGCAATGAGCAGTTCTTC.

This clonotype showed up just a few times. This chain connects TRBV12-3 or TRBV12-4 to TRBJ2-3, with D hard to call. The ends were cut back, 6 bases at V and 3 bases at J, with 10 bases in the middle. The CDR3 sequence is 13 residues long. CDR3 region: CASSHQITDTQYF. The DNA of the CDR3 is TGTGCCAGCAGCCACCAGATTACAGATACGCAGTATTTT.

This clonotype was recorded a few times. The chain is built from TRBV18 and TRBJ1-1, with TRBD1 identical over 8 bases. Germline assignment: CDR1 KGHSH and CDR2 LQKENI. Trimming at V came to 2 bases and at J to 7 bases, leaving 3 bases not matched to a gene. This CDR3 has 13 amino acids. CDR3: CASSPDRGIEAFF. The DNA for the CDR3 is TGTGCCAGCTCACCAGACAGGGGCATTGAAGCTTTCTTT.